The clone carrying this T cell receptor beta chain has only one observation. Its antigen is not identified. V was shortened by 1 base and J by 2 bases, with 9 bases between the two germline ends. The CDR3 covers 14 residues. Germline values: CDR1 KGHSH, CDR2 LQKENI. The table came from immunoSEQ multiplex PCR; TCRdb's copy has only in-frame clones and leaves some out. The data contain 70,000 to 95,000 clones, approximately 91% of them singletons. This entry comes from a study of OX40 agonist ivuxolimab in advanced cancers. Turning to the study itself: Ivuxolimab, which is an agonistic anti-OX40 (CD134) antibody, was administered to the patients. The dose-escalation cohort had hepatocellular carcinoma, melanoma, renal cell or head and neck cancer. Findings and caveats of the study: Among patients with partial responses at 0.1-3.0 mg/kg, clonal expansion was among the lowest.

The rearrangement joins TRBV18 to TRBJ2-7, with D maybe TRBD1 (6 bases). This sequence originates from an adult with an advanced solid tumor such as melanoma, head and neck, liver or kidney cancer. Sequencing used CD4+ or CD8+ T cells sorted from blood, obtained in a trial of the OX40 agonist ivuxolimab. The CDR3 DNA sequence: TGTGCCAGCTCACCACGGCAGGGGACCTACGAGCAGTACTTC. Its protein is CASSPRQGTYEQYF. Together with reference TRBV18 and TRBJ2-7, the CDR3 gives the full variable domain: NAGVMQNPRHLVRRRGQEARLRCSPMKGHSHVYWYRQLPEEGLKFMVYLQKENIIDESGMPKERFSAEFPKEGPSILRIQQVVRGDSAAYFCASSPRQGTYEQYFGPGTRLTVT.